This is a list of T cell receptor beta chains from one sample in a study of blood T cell repertoires in COVID-19. Profiled with immunoSEQ multiplex PCR; TCRdb holds only in-frame clones, not every one. The sample lists 220,000 or so clones, 84% occurring once. The sample was peripheral blood. These receptors were obtained from a woman in her fifties or sixties who had recovered from COVID-19. CDR3s include the opening cysteine and the closing phenylalanine or tryptophan. The order of the fields is J gene, clone size, V gene, CDR3 length, D gene, CDR3 DNA, CDR3 protein. A D gene is named only where the DNA matches it firmly. Expanded clones get a size class; other rows say once, few or many, or leave the size out.

j_call: TRBJ2-3; clone_size: few; v_call: TRBV2; cdr3_length: 14; d_call: TRBD1; cdr3_nt: TGTGCCAGCGGACGACAGGGATTGAAAGATACGCAGTATTTT; cdr3_aa: CASGRQGLKDTQYF
j_call: TRBJ2-7; clone_size: -; v_call: TRBV3-1/TRBV3-2; cdr3_length: 14; d_call: TRBD1; cdr3_nt: TGTGCCAGCAGCCAGATGGACAGGAACTACGAGCAGTACTTC; cdr3_aa: CASSQMDRNYEQYF
j_call: TRBJ1-1; clone_size: once; v_call: TRBV27; cdr3_length: 15; d_call: TRBD1; cdr3_nt: TGTGCCAGCAGCTTAACAGGGGTGCATTACACTGAAGCTTTCTTT; cdr3_aa: CASSLTGVHYTEAFF
j_call: TRBJ1-3; clone_size: few; v_call: TRBV3-1/TRBV3-2; cdr3_length: 15; d_call: -; cdr3_nt: TGTGCCAGCAGCCAAGGGGCAGGGCCCAGGAACACCATATATTTT; cdr3_aa: CASSQGAGPRNTIYF
j_call: TRBJ2-3; clone_size: -; v_call: TRBV9; cdr3_length: 13; d_call: -; cdr3_nt: TGTGCCAGCAGCGTACAGGACTCTAATCGGCAGTATTTT; cdr3_aa: CASSVQDSNRQYF
j_call: TRBJ2-5; clone_size: -; v_call: TRBV4-2; cdr3_length: 14; d_call: -; cdr3_nt: TGTGCCAGCAGCTCTGTGGGACTTGAAGAGACCCAGTACTTC; cdr3_aa: CASSSVGLEETQYF
j_call: TRBJ2-3; clone_size: -; v_call: TRBV5-1; cdr3_length: 14; d_call: TRBD1; cdr3_nt: TGCGCCACCAGACAGGGTTTCCCCACAGATACGCAGTATTTT; cdr3_aa: CATRQGFPTDTQYF
j_call: TRBJ1-1; clone_size: -; v_call: TRBV5-5; cdr3_length: 13; d_call: -; cdr3_nt: TGTGCCAGCAGCCAGGACAGTCACACTGAAGCTTTCTTT; cdr3_aa: CASSQDSHTEAFF
j_call: TRBJ1-5; clone_size: -; v_call: TRBV2; cdr3_length: 16; d_call: TRBD1; cdr3_nt: TGTGCCAGCAGTGAAGCGGACAGGAGCCCCAATCAGCCCCAGCATTTT; cdr3_aa: CASSEADRSPNQPQHF
j_call: TRBJ2-7; clone_size: -; v_call: TRBV27; cdr3_length: 13; d_call: TRBD1; cdr3_nt: TGTGCCAGCAGCCCCGGGACAGGCTACGAGCAGTACTTC; cdr3_aa: CASSPGTGYEQYF
j_call: TRBJ2-7; clone_size: -; v_call: TRBV10-3; cdr3_length: 13; d_call: TRBD1; cdr3_nt: TGTGCCATCAACGAGGGGGCTGCGGACGAGCAGTACTTC; cdr3_aa: CAINEGAADEQYF
j_call: TRBJ1-1; clone_size: -; v_call: TRBV6-5; cdr3_length: 15; d_call: -; cdr3_nt: TGTGCCAGCAGACTCCGTCGGGGGGCGAACACTGAAGCTTTCTTT; cdr3_aa: CASRLRRGANTEAFF
j_call: TRBJ1-2; clone_size: -; v_call: TRBV11-2; cdr3_length: 16; d_call: TRBD1; cdr3_nt: TGTGCCAGCAGCTCCCTCAGATCAGACAGGGGGCATGGCTACACCTTC; cdr3_aa: CASSSLRSDRGHGYTF
j_call: TRBJ2-7; clone_size: -; v_call: TRBV6-1; cdr3_length: 12; d_call: -; cdr3_nt: TGTGCCAGCAGTGAATGGCCCCCCGAGCAGTACTTC; cdr3_aa: CASSEWPPEQYF
j_call: TRBJ1-2; clone_size: -; v_call: TRBV18; cdr3_length: 14; d_call: TRBD1; cdr3_nt: TGTGCCAGCTCACCTGACAGGGCCAACTATGGCTACACCTTC; cdr3_aa: CASSPDRANYGYTF
j_call: TRBJ2-3; clone_size: -; v_call: TRBV6-2/TRBV6-3; cdr3_length: 17; d_call: TRBD1; cdr3_nt: TGTGCCAGCAGTTACGGGTCGACAGGGGATAAAACAGATACGCAGTATTTT; cdr3_aa: CASSYGSTGDKTDTQYF
j_call: TRBJ1-2; clone_size: -; v_call: TRBV7-9; cdr3_length: 15; d_call: TRBD1; cdr3_nt: TGTGCCAGCAGCTCGGGGGTCAGGGGGTGGAATGGCTACACCTTC; cdr3_aa: CASSSGVRGWNGYTF
j_call: TRBJ1-2; clone_size: -; v_call: TRBV12-3/TRBV12-4; cdr3_length: 13; d_call: TRBD1; cdr3_nt: TGTGCCAGCGGGACAGGGGGCATCTATGGCTACACCTTC; cdr3_aa: CASGTGGIYGYTF
j_call: TRBJ1-2; clone_size: -; v_call: TRBV4-2; cdr3_length: 14; d_call: TRBD1; cdr3_nt: TGTGCCAGCAGCCCAGACAGGGATTTAGGTGGCTACACCTTC; cdr3_aa: CASSPDRDLGGYTF
j_call: TRBJ2-1; clone_size: -; v_call: TRBV5-1; cdr3_length: 13; d_call: TRBD2; cdr3_nt: TGCGCCAGCAGCAGCGGGACTTTTAATGAGCAGTTCTTC; cdr3_aa: CASSSGTFNEQFF
j_call: TRBJ2-7; clone_size: -; v_call: TRBV10-3; cdr3_length: 14; d_call: TRBD1; cdr3_nt: TGTGCCATCATGCGGGACAGGGATGGCTACGAGCAGTACTTC; cdr3_aa: CAIMRDRDGYEQYF
j_call: TRBJ1-5; clone_size: few; v_call: TRBV9; cdr3_length: 14; d_call: -; cdr3_nt: TGTGCCAGCAGCGTAGGGGGGGTCGATCAGCCCCAGCATTTT; cdr3_aa: CASSVGGVDQPQHF
j_call: TRBJ2-7; clone_size: -; v_call: TRBV7-9; cdr3_length: 13; d_call: -; cdr3_nt: TGTGCCAGCAGCTTGAACAGCAACACGGAGCAGTACTTC; cdr3_aa: CASSLNSNTEQYF
j_call: TRBJ1-3; clone_size: -; v_call: TRBV5-5; cdr3_length: 15; d_call: -; cdr3_nt: TGTGCCAGCAGCTTGGTGCGGGCGTCGGGAAACACCATATATTTT; cdr3_aa: CASSLVRASGNTIYF
j_call: TRBJ2-5; clone_size: once; v_call: TRBV7-8; cdr3_length: 15; d_call: -; cdr3_nt: TGTGCCAGCAGCTTAGGTGGTTGGGGGCGGGAGACCCAGTACTTC; cdr3_aa: CASSLGGWGRETQYF
j_call: TRBJ2-3; clone_size: -; v_call: TRBV29-1; cdr3_length: 14; d_call: TRBD2; cdr3_nt: TGCAGCGTTGTAACTAGCGGGGACACAGATACGCAGTATTTT; cdr3_aa: CSVVTSGDTDTQYF
j_call: TRBJ2-7; clone_size: -; v_call: TRBV6-2/TRBV6-3; cdr3_length: 15; d_call: -; cdr3_nt: TGTGCCAGCAGTCAGGGGGACTTCCCCTCCTACGAGCAGTACTTC; cdr3_aa: CASSQGDFPSYEQYF
j_call: TRBJ2-2; clone_size: -; v_call: TRBV5-1; cdr3_length: 14; d_call: -; cdr3_nt: TGCGCCAGCGCGGAACAGGTAGACACCGGGGAGCTGTTTTTT; cdr3_aa: CASAEQVDTGELFF
j_call: TRBJ1-6; clone_size: -; v_call: TRBV4-1; cdr3_length: 15; d_call: -; cdr3_nt: TGCGCCAGCAGCCACACAGGGTTGAGGGGTTCACCCCTCCACTTT; cdr3_aa: CASSHTGLRGSPLHF
j_call: TRBJ2-3; clone_size: -; v_call: TRBV3-1/TRBV3-2; cdr3_length: 15; d_call: -; cdr3_nt: TGTGCCAGCAGCCAAGATAGCCTACTTAGTAATACGCAGTATTTT; cdr3_aa: CASSQDSLLSNTQYF
j_call: TRBJ1-5; clone_size: -; v_call: TRBV5-8; cdr3_length: 15; d_call: -; cdr3_nt: TGTGCCAGCAGCTTGGGGTCAGTGAGCAATCAGCCCCAGCATTTT; cdr3_aa: CASSLGSVSNQPQHF
j_call: TRBJ2-3; clone_size: -; v_call: TRBV10-3; cdr3_length: 15; d_call: TRBD2; cdr3_nt: TGTGCCATCAGAGGAATGACTAGCGGGGCGGATACGCAGTATTTT; cdr3_aa: CAIRGMTSGADTQYF
j_call: TRBJ2-1; clone_size: many; v_call: TRBV6-1; cdr3_length: 14; d_call: TRBD2; cdr3_nt: TGTGCCAGCAGTGAACTAGCGGGGGGGCATGAGCAGTTCTTC; cdr3_aa: CASSELAGGHEQFF
j_call: TRBJ2-7; clone_size: once; v_call: TRBV10-2; cdr3_length: 16; d_call: TRBD2; cdr3_nt: TGCGCCAGCAGTGATATAACTAGCGGGGGGGCCTACGAGCAGTACTTC; cdr3_aa: CASSDITSGGAYEQYF
j_call: TRBJ2-1; clone_size: -; v_call: TRBV7-2; cdr3_length: 17; d_call: TRBD1; cdr3_nt: TGTGCCAGCATCAGGGGGTCCGCCTTGGGCTCCTACAATGAGCAGTTCTTC; cdr3_aa: CASIRGSALGSYNEQFF
j_call: TRBJ2-3; clone_size: -; v_call: TRBV5-4; cdr3_length: 14; d_call: TRBD1; cdr3_nt: TGTGCCAGCAGGATGGACAGGGGCACAGATACGCAGTATTTT; cdr3_aa: CASRMDRGTDTQYF
j_call: TRBJ1-2; clone_size: -; v_call: TRBV10-2; cdr3_length: 12; d_call: -; cdr3_nt: TGCGCCAGCAGTGAGCAGAACTATGGCTACACCTTC; cdr3_aa: CASSEQNYGYTF
j_call: TRBJ2-7; clone_size: -; v_call: TRBV14; cdr3_length: 16; d_call: TRBD1; cdr3_nt: TGTGCCAGCAGCCAGCTATCGACAGGGAATAACTACGAGCAGTACTTC; cdr3_aa: CASSQLSTGNNYEQYF
j_call: TRBJ2-3; clone_size: -; v_call: TRBV19; cdr3_length: 13; d_call: TRBD1; cdr3_nt: TGTGCCAGCTCGACAGGGACCGCAGATACGCAGTATTTT; cdr3_aa: CASSTGTADTQYF
j_call: TRBJ1-2; clone_size: -; v_call: TRBV12-3/TRBV12-4; cdr3_length: 13; d_call: TRBD1; cdr3_nt: TGTGCCAGCAGACGACAGGGCAACTATGGCTACACCTTC; cdr3_aa: CASRRQGNYGYTF
j_call: TRBJ1-4; clone_size: -; v_call: TRBV19; cdr3_length: 14; d_call: TRBD1; cdr3_nt: TGTGCCAGTAGGCCGGGACAGGGGAATGAAAAACTGTTTTTT; cdr3_aa: CASRPGQGNEKLFF
j_call: TRBJ2-2; clone_size: -; v_call: TRBV6-4; cdr3_length: 14; d_call: -; cdr3_nt: TGTGCCAGCAGTGCATCGCGGAACACCGGGGAGCTGTTTTTT; cdr3_aa: CASSASRNTGELFF
j_call: TRBJ2-1; clone_size: -; v_call: TRBV7-2; cdr3_length: 16; d_call: TRBD1; cdr3_nt: TGTGCCAGCAGCCGCCGACAGGGTTACTCCTACAATGAGCAGTTCTTC; cdr3_aa: CASSRRQGYSYNEQFF
j_call: TRBJ1-1; clone_size: few; v_call: TRBV7-9; cdr3_length: 15; d_call: -; cdr3_nt: TGTGCCAGCAGCTTAGGGCAGGGGTTAAACACTGAAGCTTTCTTT; cdr3_aa: CASSLGQGLNTEAFF
j_call: TRBJ2-7; clone_size: -; v_call: TRBV4-1; cdr3_length: 16; d_call: TRBD2; cdr3_nt: TGCGCCAGCAGCCCCCTGGGACTAGCGGGGGACCACGAGCAGTACTTC; cdr3_aa: CASSPLGLAGDHEQYF
j_call: TRBJ1-1; clone_size: -; v_call: TRBV5-8; cdr3_length: 14; d_call: -; cdr3_nt: TGTGCCAGCAGCTTGGTGGGGGGGAACACTGAAGCTTTCTTT; cdr3_aa: CASSLVGGNTEAFF
j_call: TRBJ2-4; clone_size: -; v_call: TRBV5-4; cdr3_length: 15; d_call: -; cdr3_nt: TGTGCCAGCAGCTTGGGACTCACTAGGGGGAACATTCAGTACTTC; cdr3_aa: CASSLGLTRGNIQYF
j_call: TRBJ2-7; clone_size: -; v_call: TRBV4-2; cdr3_length: 14; d_call: -; cdr3_nt: TGTGCCAGCAGCCAAGATAGTCGAGGCCGGGAGCAGTACTTC; cdr3_aa: CASSQDSRGREQYF
j_call: TRBJ2-3; clone_size: once; v_call: TRBV7-3; cdr3_length: 12; d_call: -; cdr3_nt: TGTGCCAGCAGCACAGCGGGCCGCCCGCAGTATTTT; cdr3_aa: CASSTAGRPQYF
j_call: TRBJ2-1; clone_size: -; v_call: TRBV5-1; cdr3_length: 16; d_call: -; cdr3_nt: TGCGCCAGCAGCTTTCCCAGGGCCACAATCTTCGGTGAGCAGTTCTTC; cdr3_aa: CASSFPRATIFGEQFF
j_call: TRBJ2-4; clone_size: -; v_call: TRBV4-1; cdr3_length: 18; d_call: TRBD1; cdr3_nt: TGCGCCAGCAGCCAAGAGCCTCAGGACAGGGGGCCGAGAAACATTCAGTACTTC; cdr3_aa: CASSQEPQDRGPRNIQYF
j_call: TRBJ2-7; clone_size: -; v_call: TRBV5-1; cdr3_length: 15; d_call: TRBD1; cdr3_nt: TGCGCCAGCAGCTTTTCCGGGACAGGGGGCTACGAGCAGTACTTC; cdr3_aa: CASSFSGTGGYEQYF
j_call: TRBJ2-2; clone_size: -; v_call: TRBV19; cdr3_length: 16; d_call: TRBD2; cdr3_nt: TGTGCCAGTAGTACGACTAGCGGGGGGGGCACCGGGGAGCTGTTTTTT; cdr3_aa: CASSTTSGGGTGELFF
j_call: TRBJ2-1; clone_size: -; v_call: TRBV5-1; cdr3_length: 15; d_call: TRBD2; cdr3_nt: TGCGCCAGCAGCATCCGGACTAGCGACTACAATGAGCAGTTCTTC; cdr3_aa: CASSIRTSDYNEQFF
j_call: TRBJ1-1; clone_size: -; v_call: TRBV6-2/TRBV6-3; cdr3_length: 14; d_call: TRBD1; cdr3_nt: TGTGCCAGCAGTTACTTCCCAGGGGGCACTGAAGCTTTCTTT; cdr3_aa: CASSYFPGGTEAFF
j_call: TRBJ2-1; clone_size: -; v_call: TRBV24-1; cdr3_length: 15; d_call: TRBD1; cdr3_nt: TGTGCCACCAGTGTCCTTCCCCGGGACAGCAATGAGCAGTTCTTC; cdr3_aa: CATSVLPRDSNEQFF
j_call: TRBJ2-1; clone_size: -; v_call: TRBV3-1/TRBV3-2; cdr3_length: 13; d_call: -; cdr3_nt: TGTGCCAGCAGCCTTTCGGTGGACAATGAGCAGTTCTTC; cdr3_aa: CASSLSVDNEQFF
j_call: TRBJ1-1; clone_size: many; v_call: TRBV27; cdr3_length: 15; d_call: TRBD1; cdr3_nt: TGTGCCAGCAGTTTATTGGCAGGGGGACGCACTGAAGCTTTCTTT; cdr3_aa: CASSLLAGGRTEAFF
j_call: TRBJ1-6; clone_size: -; v_call: TRBV19; cdr3_length: 18; d_call: -; cdr3_nt: TGTGCCAGTAGTACCGTCCTTACAGGGAGCTCCTATAATTCACCCCTCCACTTT; cdr3_aa: CASSTVLTGSSYNSPLHF